Presented here are 14 T cell receptor beta chains from one specimen sequenced in a study of response to subunit inactivated influenza vaccine. MiXCR, run by TCRdb on the RT-PCR reads, gives a single entry per CDR3 protein. The table lists about 160,000 distinct CDR3 sequences, 11% of them singletons. Sequenced here: non-naive T cells sorted from PBMCs, sampled more than 35 days after vaccination. The receptors were gathered from a man aged 45-65 years who received an inactivated influenza vaccine.

This chain uses TRBV14 with TRBJ1-2; D is possibly TRBD1 (6 bases). The CDR3 extends over 15 amino acids. Germline CDR1 reads SGHDN; CDR2 reads FVKESK. The V and J ends lost 4 bases and 1 base respectively, with 13 bases between them. The DNA for the CDR3 is TGTGCCAGCAGCCGAGGGGGACTCAGTAACTATGGCTACACCTTC. Its translation: CASSRGGLSNYGYTF. The full variable domain, rest sourced from reference TRBV14 and TRBJ1-2, is EAGVTQFPSHSVIEKGQTVTLRCDPISGHDNLYWYRRVMGKEIKFLLHFVKESKQDESGMPNNRFLAERTGGTYSTLKVQPAELEDSGVYFCASSRGGLSNYGYTFGSGTRLTVV.

This clonotype was detected a few times. The J gene is TRBJ1-1, the V gene TRBV29-1; D gene uncertain. There are 14 residues in the CDR3. Trimming cost V 2 bases and J 5 bases, with 15 bases left between them. CDR1 is SQVTM and CDR2 is ANQGSEA in the germline V gene. In DNA, the CDR3 is TGCAGCGTTGAACCCCCGGCCCGGAGGACTGAAGCTTTCTTT. Its translation: CSVEPPARRTEAFF.

This clonotype was seen a few times. V and J are TRBV19 and TRBJ2-1; 9 nucleotides match TRBD1. The CDR3 has 15 residues. Germline CDR1 LNHDA, CDR2 SQIVND (reference sequence). Germline trimming cut 4 bases from V and 12 bases from J; bases unmatched to any gene: 13. The CDR3 sequence is CASSTPGNRGPVQFF. CDR3 DNA sequence: TGTGCCAGTAGTACCCCCGGGAACAGGGGGCCTGTGCAGTTCTTC.

The CDR3 coding sequence is TGCGCCAGCAGCTTGGAAGGGCACCCAGTAGAGACCCAGTACTTC. Protein: CASSLEGHPVETQYF. This chain uses TRBV5-1 with TRBJ2-5; D uncertain. Between the trimmed V and J ends, which lost 0 bases and 4 bases, there was a span of 13 bases. CDR1 is SGHRS, CDR2 YFSETQ, per germline. This CDR3 comprises 15 residues.

This clonotype was seen only a few times. A junction end diverges from the germline sequence, so it may reflect a read error. J is TRBJ2-1 and V is TRBV12-3 or TRBV12-4; D is perhaps TRBD2 (5 bases). This CDR3 has 14 residues. CDR3 amino acids: CASSPGISFNEQFF. CDR3 bases: TGTGCCAGCAGCCCGGGGATTTCCTTCAATGAGCAGTTCTTC.

The chain employs TRBV5-5 and TRBJ1-2; the D is unclear. CDR1 is SGHKS and CDR2 is YYEKEE in the germline V gene (reference sequence). Trimming removed 1 base from V and 8 bases from J, with 15 bases in between. The CDR3 is 14 residues long. The CDR3 DNA reads TGTGCCAGCAGCTTGTTACGGAGCCCTGGGGGCTACACCTTC. Translation gives CASSLLRSPGGYTF. Supplemented by reference TRBV5-5 and TRBJ1-2, the full variable domain reads DAGVTQSPTHLIKTRGQQVTLRCSPISGHKSVSWYQQVLGQGPQFIFQYYEKEERGRGNFPDRFSARQFPNYSSELNVNALLLGDSALYLCASSLLRSPGGYTFGSGTRLTVV.

In its sample, this clonotype was seen a few times. V usage is TRBV19 and J usage is TRBJ1-5; 7 bases are shared with TRBD1. The trim removed 7 bases at V and 7 bases at J, leaving 10 bases unmatched. Germline V gene sequence: CDR1 LNHDA, CDR2 SQIVND (reference sequence). The CDR3 contains 14 residues. Here the CDR3 DNA reads TGTGCCAGTACCCTGGGGCAGGGGGGACAGCCCCAGCATTTT. Translating it yields CASTLGQGGQPQHF.

This clonotype was counted only a few times. This sequence joins TRBV6-5 and TRBJ1-3; 8 bases line up with TRBD1. Germline CDR1 MNHEY, CDR2 SVGAGI. V trimming: 4 bases; J trimming: 3 bases; junction bases outside the gene matches: 5. This CDR3 has 15 amino acids. The CDR3 sequence is CASSFEQGVGNTIYF. CDR3 DNA sequence: TGTGCCAGCAGTTTTGAACAGGGGGTTGGAAACACCATATATTTT.

This clonotype came up a few times. The gene calls are TRBV7-8 and TRBJ1-2; TRBD1 agrees at 10 bases. The V gene's germline CDR1 is SGHVS and CDR2 FQNEAQ. The CDR3 totals 16 residues. V shed 5 bases, J shed 3 bases, and the junction held 9 bases outside the gene matches. CDR3 coding DNA: TGTGCCAGCAGCCCCCGATGGGACAGGGGTGACTATGGCTACACCTTC. Its translation is CASSPRWDRGDYGYTF. Together with reference TRBV7-8 and TRBJ1-2, the CDR3 gives the full variable domain: GAGVSQSPRYKVAKRGQDVALRCDPISGHVSLFWYQQALGQGPEFLTYFQNEAQLDKSGLPSDRFFAERPEGSVSTLKIQRTQQEDSAVYLCASSPRWDRGDYGYTFGSGTRLTVV.

This clonotype has just a few counts. Its ends do not fully match the called genes, so a read error is possible. J is TRBJ2-5 and V is TRBV18; D ambiguous. The CDR3 has 13 residues. Germline-derived CDR1 and CDR2 are KGHSH and LQKENI. DNA of the CDR3: TGTGCCAGCTCACCACAGACGGAAGAGGCCCAGTACTTC. Its protein is CASSPQTEEAQYF.

This clonotype was observed a few times. The chain has TRBV29-1 and TRBJ2-5; D might be TRBD2 (6 bases). Trimming left V 6 bases short and J 1 base short, with 12 bases between. CDR3 length: 13 amino acids. Germline CDR1 reads SQVTM; CDR2 reads ANQGSEA. The CDR3 sequence is CSVDRDSQETQYF. CDR3 in DNA: TGCAGCGTCGACCGGGACTCCCAAGAGACCCAGTACTTC.

V usage is TRBV5-1 and J usage is TRBJ2-3; 7 nucleotides agree with TRBD2. Germline V gene lookup returns CDR1 SGHRS and CDR2 YFSETQ. This CDR3 has 16 amino acids. The junction had 11 bases not matched to a gene; V was cut back by 0 bases and J by 7 bases. The CDR3 loop is CASSLAVAGDRYTQYF. As DNA, the CDR3 is TGCGCCAGCAGCTTGGCCGTGGCGGGAGACCGTTATACGCAGTATTTT.

This clonotype was seen more than once but under ten times. The V gene is TRBV5-1, the J gene TRBJ2-3, with D uncertain. Germline CDR1 reads SGHRS; CDR2 reads YFSETQ. The V gene lost 3 bases and the J gene lost 5 bases, with 7 bases spanning the gap. This CDR3 is 12 amino acids long. The CDR3 region is CASSSHGDTQYF. As DNA, the CDR3 is TGCGCCAGCAGCTCACATGGAGATACGCAGTATTTT.

On this clonotype itself: This may come from a read error, since a much larger clone is one base off. The gene calls are TRBV6-1 and TRBJ2-1; 12 nucleotides agree with TRBD2. Germline values: CDR1 MNHNS, CDR2 SASEGT. The CDR3 totals 16 residues. This CDR3 reads CAGSVFSSGGANEQFF. CDR3 in DNA: TGTGCCGGCAGTGTTTTTTCTAGCGGGGGGGCCAATGAGCAGTTCTTC.